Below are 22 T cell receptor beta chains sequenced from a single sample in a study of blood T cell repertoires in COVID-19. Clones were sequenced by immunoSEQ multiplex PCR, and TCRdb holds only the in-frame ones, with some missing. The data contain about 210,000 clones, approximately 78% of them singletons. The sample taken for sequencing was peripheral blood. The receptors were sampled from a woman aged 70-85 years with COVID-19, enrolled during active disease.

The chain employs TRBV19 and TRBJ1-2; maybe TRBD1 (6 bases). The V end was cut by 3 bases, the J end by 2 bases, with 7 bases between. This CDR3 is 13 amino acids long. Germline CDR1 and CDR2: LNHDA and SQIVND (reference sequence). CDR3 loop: CASSITGNYGYTF. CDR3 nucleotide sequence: TGTGCCAGTAGTATCACAGGGAACTATGGCTACACCTTC.

The CDR3 loop reads CASSSPGTEGQYF. CDR3 nucleotides: TGCGCCAGCAGCTCCCCAGGGACGGAGGGGCAGTACTTC. The chain recombines TRBV5-1 with TRBJ2-7, with a possible D match to TRBD2 (6 bases). The CDR3 loop spans 13 amino acids. Germline V CDR1 and CDR2: SGHRS, YFSETQ. V was shortened by 3 bases and J by 9 bases, with 16 bases between the two germline ends.

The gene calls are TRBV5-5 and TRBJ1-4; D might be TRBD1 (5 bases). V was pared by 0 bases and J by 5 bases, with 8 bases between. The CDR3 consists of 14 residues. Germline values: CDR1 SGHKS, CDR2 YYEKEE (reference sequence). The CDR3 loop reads CASSLAPGNEKLFF. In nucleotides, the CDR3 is TGTGCCAGCAGCTTGGCCCCAGGGAATGAAAAACTGTTTTTT.

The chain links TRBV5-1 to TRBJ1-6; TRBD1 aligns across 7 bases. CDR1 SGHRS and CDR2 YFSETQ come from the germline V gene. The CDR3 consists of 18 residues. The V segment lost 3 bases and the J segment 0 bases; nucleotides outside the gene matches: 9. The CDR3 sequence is CASSSGTEGSSYNSPLHF. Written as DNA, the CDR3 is TGCGCCAGCAGCTCCGGGACAGAGGGCAGCTCCTATAATTCACCCCTCCACTTT.

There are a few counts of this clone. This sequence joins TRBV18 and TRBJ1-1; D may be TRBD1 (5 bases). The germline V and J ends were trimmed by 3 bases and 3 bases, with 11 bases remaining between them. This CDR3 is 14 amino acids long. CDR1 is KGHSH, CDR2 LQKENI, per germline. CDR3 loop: CASSPGGSDTEAFF. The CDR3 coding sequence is TGTGCCAGCTCACCGGGGGGGTCGGACACTGAAGCTTTCTTT.

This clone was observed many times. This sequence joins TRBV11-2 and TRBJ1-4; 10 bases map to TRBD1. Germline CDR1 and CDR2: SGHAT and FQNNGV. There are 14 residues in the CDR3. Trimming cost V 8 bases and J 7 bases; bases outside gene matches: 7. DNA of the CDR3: TGTGCCAGCGGTCCGGGACAGGGGTCTGAAAAACTGTTTTTT. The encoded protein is CASGPGQGSEKLFF.

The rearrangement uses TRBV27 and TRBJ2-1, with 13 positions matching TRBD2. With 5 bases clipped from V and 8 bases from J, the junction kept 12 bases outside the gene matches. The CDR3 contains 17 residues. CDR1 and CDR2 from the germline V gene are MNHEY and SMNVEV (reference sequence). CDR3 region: CASSATSWTSGRDEQFF. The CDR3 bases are TGTGCCAGCAGTGCTACGTCCTGGACTAGCGGGAGAGATGAGCAGTTCTTC.

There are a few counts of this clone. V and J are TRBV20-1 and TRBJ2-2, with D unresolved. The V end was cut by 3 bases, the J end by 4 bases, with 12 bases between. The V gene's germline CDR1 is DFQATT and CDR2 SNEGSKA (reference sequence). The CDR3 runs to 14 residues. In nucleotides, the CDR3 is TGCAGTGCTAGTCCCAGTACACCCACCGGGGAGCTGTTTTTT. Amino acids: CSASPSTPTGELFF.

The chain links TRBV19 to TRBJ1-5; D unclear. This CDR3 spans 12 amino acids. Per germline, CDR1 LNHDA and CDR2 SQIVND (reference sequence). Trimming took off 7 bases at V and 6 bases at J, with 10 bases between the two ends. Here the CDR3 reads CASNLVSQPQHF. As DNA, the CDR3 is TGTGCCAGTAATCTGGTTAGTCAGCCCCAGCATTTT.

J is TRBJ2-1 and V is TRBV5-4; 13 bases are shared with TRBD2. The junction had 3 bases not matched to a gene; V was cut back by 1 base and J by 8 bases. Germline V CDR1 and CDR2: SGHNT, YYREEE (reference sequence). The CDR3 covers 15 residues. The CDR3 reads CASSLTSGRGHEQFF. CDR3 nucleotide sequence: TGTGCCAGCAGCTTGACTAGCGGGAGGGGGCATGAGCAGTTCTTC.

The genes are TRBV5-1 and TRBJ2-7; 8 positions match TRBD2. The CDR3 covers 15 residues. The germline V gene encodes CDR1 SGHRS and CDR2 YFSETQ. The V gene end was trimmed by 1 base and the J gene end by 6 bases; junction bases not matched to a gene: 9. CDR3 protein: CASSLPSGLVSEQYF. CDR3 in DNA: TGCGCCAGCAGCTTGCCTTCGGGACTAGTTTCCGAGCAGTACTTC.

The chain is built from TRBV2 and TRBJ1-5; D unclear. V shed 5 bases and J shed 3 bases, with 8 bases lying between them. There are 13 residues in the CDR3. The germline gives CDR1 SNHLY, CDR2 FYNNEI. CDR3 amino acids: CASSPGINQPQHF. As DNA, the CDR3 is TGTGCCAGCAGTCCCGGGATCAATCAGCCCCAGCATTTT.

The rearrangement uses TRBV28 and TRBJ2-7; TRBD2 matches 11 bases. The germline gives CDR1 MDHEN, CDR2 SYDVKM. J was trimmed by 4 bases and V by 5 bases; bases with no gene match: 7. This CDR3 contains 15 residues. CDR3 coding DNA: TGTGCCAGCAGTCTCGTAGCGGGAGGGGGGTACGAGCAGTACTTC. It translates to CASSLVAGGGYEQYF.

CDR3 loop: CATSDSEPGQGVGNEQFF. The DNA for the CDR3 is TGTGCCACCAGTGATTCGGAACCGGGACAGGGGGTGGGTAATGAGCAGTTCTTC. The chain uses TRBV24-1 and TRBJ2-1; TRBD1 matches 11 bases. This CDR3 spans 18 amino acids. Trimming took 2 bases from V and 7 from J; bases not matched to a gene: 12. The germline CDR1 and CDR2 sequences are KGHDR and SFDVKD.

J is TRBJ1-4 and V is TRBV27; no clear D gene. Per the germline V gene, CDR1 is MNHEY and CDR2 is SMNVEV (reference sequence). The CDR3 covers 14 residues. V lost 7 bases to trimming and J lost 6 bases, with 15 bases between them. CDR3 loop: CASKRIRVDEKLFF. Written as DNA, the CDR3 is TGTGCCAGCAAGCGGATTCGGGTAGATGAAAAACTGTTTTTT.

The DNA for the CDR3 is TGTGCCAGCAGCTTAGCGCCTAGTGTGAATGAGCAGTTCTTC. Translated: CASSLAPSVNEQFF. The chain recombines TRBV7-7 with TRBJ2-1; D is unclear. The CDR3 totals 14 residues. Trimming removed 0 bases from V and 7 bases from J, with 10 bases in between. Germline V gene data show CDR1 as SSHAT and CDR2 as FNYEAQ (reference sequence).

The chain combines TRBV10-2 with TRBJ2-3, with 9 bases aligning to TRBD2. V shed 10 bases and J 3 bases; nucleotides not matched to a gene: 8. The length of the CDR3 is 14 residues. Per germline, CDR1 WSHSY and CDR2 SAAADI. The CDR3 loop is CATATSGRTDTQYF. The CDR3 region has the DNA TGCGCCACCGCTACTAGCGGGCGGACAGATACGCAGTATTTT.

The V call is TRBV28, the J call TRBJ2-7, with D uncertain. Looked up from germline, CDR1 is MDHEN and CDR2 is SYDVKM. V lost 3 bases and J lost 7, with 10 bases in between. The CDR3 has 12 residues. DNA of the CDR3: TGTGCCAGCAGTTTGATTTCTGAGGAGCAGTACTTC. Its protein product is CASSLISEEQYF.

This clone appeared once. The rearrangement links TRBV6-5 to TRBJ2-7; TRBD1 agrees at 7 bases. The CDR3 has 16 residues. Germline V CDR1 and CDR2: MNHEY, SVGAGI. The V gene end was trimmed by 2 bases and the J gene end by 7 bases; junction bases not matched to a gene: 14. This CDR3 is CASSYPKVGTAGEQYF. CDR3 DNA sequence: TGTGCCAGCAGTTACCCAAAGGTGGGGACAGCCGGGGAGCAGTACTTC.

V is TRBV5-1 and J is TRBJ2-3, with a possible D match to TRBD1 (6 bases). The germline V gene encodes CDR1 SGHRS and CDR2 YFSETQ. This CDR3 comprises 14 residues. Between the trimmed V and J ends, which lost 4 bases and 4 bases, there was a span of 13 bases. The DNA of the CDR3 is TGCGCCAGCAGCATGGGGGACAAGGCAGATACGCAGTATTTT. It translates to CASSMGDKADTQYF.

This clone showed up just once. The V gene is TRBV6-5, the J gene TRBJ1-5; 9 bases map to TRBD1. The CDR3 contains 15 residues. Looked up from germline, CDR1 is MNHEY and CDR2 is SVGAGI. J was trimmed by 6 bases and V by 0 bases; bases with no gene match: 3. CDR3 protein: CASSYSGQGSQPQHF. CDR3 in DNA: TGTGCCAGCAGTTACTCGGGACAGGGAAGTCAGCCCCAGCATTTT.

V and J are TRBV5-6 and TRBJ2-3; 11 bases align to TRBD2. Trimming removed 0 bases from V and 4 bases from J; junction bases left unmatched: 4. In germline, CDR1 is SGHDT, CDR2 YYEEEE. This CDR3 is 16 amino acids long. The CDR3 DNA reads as TGTGCCAGCAGCTTGGGGCGGGGACTAGCGGCAGATACGCAGTATTTT. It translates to CASSLGRGLAADTQYF. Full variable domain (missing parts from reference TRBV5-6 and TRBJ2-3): DAGVTQSPTHLIKTRGQQVTLRCSPKSGHDTVSWYQQALGQGPQFIFQYYEEEERQRGNFPDRFSGHQFPNYSSELNVNALLLGDSALYLCASSLGRGLAADTQYFGPGTRLTVL.